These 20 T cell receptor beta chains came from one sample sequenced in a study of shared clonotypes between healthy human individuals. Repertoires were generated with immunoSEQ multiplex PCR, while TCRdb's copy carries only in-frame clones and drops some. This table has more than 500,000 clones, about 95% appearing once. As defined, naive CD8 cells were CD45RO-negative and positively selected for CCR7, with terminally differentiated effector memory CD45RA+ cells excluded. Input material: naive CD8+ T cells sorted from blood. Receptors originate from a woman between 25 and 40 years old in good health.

The CDR3 here is CASSLSGGSMYEQYF. DNA for the CDR3: TGTGCCAGCAGTCTCTCAGGGGGGTCTATGTACGAGCAGTACTTC. The chain joins TRBV9 to TRBJ2-5, with D possibly being TRBD1 (7 bases). The end of the DNA is better explained by TRBJ2-7, so the J call may be wrong. Germline CDR1 is SGDLS and CDR2 is YYNGEE. The CDR3 sequence is 15 residues long.

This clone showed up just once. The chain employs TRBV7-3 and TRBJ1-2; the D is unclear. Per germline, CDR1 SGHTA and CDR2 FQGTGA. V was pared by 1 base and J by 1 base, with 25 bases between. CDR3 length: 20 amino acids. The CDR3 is CASSLMPQDPTSPGNYGYTF. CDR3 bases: TGTGCCAGCAGCTTAATGCCCCAGGACCCCACGAGTCCAGGTAACTATGGCTACACCTTC.

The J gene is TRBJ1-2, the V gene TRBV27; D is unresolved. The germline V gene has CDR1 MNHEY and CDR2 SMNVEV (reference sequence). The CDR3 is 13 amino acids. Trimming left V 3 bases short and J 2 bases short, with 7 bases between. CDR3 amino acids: CASSLAENYGYTF. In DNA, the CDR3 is TGTGCCAGCAGTTTGGCAGAGAACTATGGCTACACCTTC.

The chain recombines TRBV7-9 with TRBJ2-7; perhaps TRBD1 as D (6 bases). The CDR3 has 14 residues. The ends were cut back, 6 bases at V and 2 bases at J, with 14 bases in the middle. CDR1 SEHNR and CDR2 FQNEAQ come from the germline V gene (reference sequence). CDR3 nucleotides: TGTGCCAGCAGTACAGGGACCCGAGCCTACGAGCAGTACTTC. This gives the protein CASSTGTRAYEQYF.

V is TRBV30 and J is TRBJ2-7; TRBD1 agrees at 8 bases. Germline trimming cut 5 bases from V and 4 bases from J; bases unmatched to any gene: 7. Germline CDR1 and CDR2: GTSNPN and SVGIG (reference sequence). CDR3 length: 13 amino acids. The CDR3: CAWVQGAGYEQYF. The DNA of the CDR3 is TGTGCCTGGGTCCAGGGGGCGGGATACGAGCAGTACTTC.

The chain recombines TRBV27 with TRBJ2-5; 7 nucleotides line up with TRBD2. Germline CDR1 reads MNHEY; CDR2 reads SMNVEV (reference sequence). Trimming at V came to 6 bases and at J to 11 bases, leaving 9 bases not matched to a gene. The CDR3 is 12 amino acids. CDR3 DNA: TGTGCCAGCAGCCCCTGGGGGGGAGAGCAGTACTTC. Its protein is CASSPWGGEQYF.

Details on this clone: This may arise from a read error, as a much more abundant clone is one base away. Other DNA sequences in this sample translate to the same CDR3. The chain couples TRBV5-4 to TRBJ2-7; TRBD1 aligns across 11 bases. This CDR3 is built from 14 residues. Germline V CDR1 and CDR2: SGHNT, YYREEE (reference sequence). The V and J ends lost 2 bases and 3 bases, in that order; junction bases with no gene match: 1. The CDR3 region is CASSLGTGGYEQYF. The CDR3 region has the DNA TGTGCCAGCAGCTTAGGGACAGGGGGCTACGAGCAGTACTTC.

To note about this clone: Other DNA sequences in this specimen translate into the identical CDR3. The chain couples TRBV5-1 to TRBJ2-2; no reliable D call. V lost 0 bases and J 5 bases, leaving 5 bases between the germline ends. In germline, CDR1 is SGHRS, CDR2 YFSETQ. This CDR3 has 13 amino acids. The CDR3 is CASSLAGTGELFF. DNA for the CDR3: TGCGCCAGCAGCTTGGCAGGAACCGGGGAGCTGTTTTTT.

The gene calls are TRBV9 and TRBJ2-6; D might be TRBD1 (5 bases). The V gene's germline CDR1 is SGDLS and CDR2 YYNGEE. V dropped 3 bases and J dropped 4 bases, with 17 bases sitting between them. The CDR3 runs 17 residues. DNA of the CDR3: TGTGCCAGCAGCGACCGACAGTGGCTGGGCGGGGCCAACGTCCTGACTTTC. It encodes CASSDRQWLGGANVLTF.

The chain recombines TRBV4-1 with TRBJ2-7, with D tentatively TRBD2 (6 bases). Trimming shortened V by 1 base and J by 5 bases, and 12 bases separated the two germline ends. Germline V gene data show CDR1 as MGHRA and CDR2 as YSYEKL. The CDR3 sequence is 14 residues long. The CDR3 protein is CASSQVGGPDEQYF. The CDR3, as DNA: TGCGCCAGCAGCCAAGTGGGAGGTCCGGACGAGCAGTACTTC.

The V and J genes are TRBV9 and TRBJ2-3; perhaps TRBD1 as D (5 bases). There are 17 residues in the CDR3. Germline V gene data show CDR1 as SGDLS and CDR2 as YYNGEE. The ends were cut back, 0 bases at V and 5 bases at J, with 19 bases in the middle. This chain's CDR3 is CASSVATVGLGIDTQYF. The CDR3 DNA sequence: TGTGCCAGCAGCGTAGCTACAGTGGGGCTTGGAATAGATACGCAGTATTTT.

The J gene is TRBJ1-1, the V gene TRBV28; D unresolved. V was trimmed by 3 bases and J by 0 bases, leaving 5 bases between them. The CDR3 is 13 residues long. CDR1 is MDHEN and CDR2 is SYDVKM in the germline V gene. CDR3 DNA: TGTGCCAGCAGTTTTTATGTGAACACTGAAGCTTTCTTT. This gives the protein CASSFYVNTEAFF.

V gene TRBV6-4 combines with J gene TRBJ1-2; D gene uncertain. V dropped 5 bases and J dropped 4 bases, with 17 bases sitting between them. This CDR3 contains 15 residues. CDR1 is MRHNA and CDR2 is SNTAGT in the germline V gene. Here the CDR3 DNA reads TGTGCCAGCAGTCGGAAACACGGAAAGACCTATGGCTACACCTTC. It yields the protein CASSRKHGKTYGYTF.

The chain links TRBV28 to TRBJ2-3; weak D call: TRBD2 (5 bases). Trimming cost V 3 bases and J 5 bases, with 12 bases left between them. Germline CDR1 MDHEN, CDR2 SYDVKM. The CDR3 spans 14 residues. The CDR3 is CASSFSLRGDTQYF. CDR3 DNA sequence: TGTGCCAGCAGTTTTAGTCTACGGGGAGATACGCAGTATTTT.

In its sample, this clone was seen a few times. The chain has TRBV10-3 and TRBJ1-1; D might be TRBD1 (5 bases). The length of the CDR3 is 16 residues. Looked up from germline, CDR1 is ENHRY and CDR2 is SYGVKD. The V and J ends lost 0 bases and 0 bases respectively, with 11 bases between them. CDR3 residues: CAISESSGHLNTEAFF. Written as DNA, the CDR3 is TGTGCCATCAGTGAGTCTAGTGGACACCTGAACACTGAAGCTTTCTTT.

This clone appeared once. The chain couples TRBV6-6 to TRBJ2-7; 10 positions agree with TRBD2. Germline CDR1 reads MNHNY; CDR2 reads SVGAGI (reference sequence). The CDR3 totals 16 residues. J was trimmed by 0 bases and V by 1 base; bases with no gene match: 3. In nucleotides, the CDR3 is TGTGCCAGCAGTTACTTCGCTAGCGGGAGCTCCTACGAGCAGTACTTC. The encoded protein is CASSYFASGSSYEQYF.

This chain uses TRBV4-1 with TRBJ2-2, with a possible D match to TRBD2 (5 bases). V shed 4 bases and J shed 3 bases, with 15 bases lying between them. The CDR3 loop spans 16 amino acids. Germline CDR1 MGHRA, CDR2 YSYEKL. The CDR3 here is CASSRKEGLYTGELFF. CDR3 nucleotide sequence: TGCGCCAGCAGCCGGAAAGAGGGCTTATACACCGGGGAGCTGTTTTTT.

The CDR3 DNA is TGTGCCAGCAGTCTCGCGGTCCGCCCCTACGAGCAGTACTTC. Translated, it gives CASSLAVRPYEQYF. The genes are TRBV28 and TRBJ2-7, with D unresolved. This CDR3 region has 14 residues. Trimming took 5 bases from V and 2 from J, leaving 13 bases between them. Germline V gene data show CDR1 as MDHEN and CDR2 as SYDVKM.

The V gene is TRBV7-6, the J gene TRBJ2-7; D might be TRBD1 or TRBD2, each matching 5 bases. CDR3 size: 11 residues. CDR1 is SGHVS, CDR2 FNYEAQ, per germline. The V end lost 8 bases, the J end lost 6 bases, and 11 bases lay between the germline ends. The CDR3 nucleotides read TGTGCCAGCGGCCGGGGCGGCGAGCAGTACTTC. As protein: CASGRGGEQYF.

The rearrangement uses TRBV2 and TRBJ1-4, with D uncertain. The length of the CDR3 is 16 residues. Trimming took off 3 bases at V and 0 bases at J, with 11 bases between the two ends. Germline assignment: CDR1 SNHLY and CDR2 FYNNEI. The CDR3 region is CASSERSVATNEKLFF. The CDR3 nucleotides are TGTGCCAGCAGTGAGCGAAGCGTTGCAACTAATGAAAAACTGTTTTTT.